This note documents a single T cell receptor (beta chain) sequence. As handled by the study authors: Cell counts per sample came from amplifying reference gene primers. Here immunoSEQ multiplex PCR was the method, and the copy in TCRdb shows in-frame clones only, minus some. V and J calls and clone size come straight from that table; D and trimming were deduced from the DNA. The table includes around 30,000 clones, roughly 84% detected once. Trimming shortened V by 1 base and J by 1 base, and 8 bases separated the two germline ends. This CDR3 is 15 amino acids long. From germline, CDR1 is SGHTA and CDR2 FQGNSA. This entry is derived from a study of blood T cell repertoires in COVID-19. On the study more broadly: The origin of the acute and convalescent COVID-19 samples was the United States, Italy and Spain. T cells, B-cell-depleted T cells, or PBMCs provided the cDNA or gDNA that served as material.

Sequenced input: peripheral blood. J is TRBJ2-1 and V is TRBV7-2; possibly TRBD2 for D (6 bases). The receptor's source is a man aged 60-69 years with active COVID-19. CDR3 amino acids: CASSLGSGSYNEQFF. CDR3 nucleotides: TGTGCCAGCAGCTTAGGGAGCGGGTCCTACAATGAGCAGTTCTTC.